These T cell receptor beta chains were read from a single sample in a study of cytotoxic CD8 clonotypes in ibrutinib-treated CLL. This table comes from immunoSEQ multiplex PCR, and its TCRdb copy is limited to in-frame clones, with some not included. The sample consists of fewer than 150,000 clones, around 84% of them appearing once. This sample comprised PBMCs, obtained after 24 months of ibrutinib treatment. The receptor source for this set is a human donor with chronic lymphocytic leukemia. Both conserved end residues are part of each CDR3. D genes are given only for firm matches.

v_call	j_call	d_call	cdr3_aa	cdr3_nt
TRBV30	TRBJ1-1	-	CAWSQQAALMNTEAFF	TGTGCCTGGTCCCAGCAGGCAGCCCTAATGAACACTGAAGCTTTCTTT
TRBV30	TRBJ2-7	-	CAWSRTLGSYEQYF	TGTGCCTGGAGCCGGACATTAGGCTCCTACGAGCAGTACTTC
TRBV27	TRBJ1-5	TRBD1	CASSTGTGYSNQPQHF	TGTGCCAGCAGTACAGGGACAGGGTATAGCAATCAGCCCCAGCATTTT
TRBV7-2	TRBJ2-5	-	CASSLVAGPPETQYF	TGTGCCAGCAGCTTAGTTGCGGGTCCCCCGGAGACCCAGTACTTC
TRBV9	TRBJ2-1	-	CASSARQYNEQFF	TGTGCCAGCAGCGCCCGACAGTACAATGAGCAGTTCTTC
TRBV28	TRBJ1-6	-	CASLGVDLYNSPLHF	TGTGCCAGCCTCGGTGTGGACCTATATAATTCACCCCTCCACTTT
TRBV9	TRBJ1-2	-	CASSVGQRNYGYTF	TGTGCCAGCAGCGTGGGACAACGGAACTATGGCTACACCTTC
TRBV7-2	TRBJ1-4	-	CASSLVRSTNEKLFF	TGTGCCAGCAGCTTAGTCAGGTCAACTAATGAAAAACTGTTTTTT
TRBV7-7	TRBJ2-3	-	CASSLGGAATDTQYF	TGTGCCAGCAGCTTAGGGGGAGCCGCCACAGATACGCAGTATTTT
TRBV7-9	TRBJ1-1	-	CASSLGRGLDEAFF	TGTGCCAGCAGCTTAGGCAGGGGACTTGACGAAGCTTTCTTT